Listed here is a single TCR beta chain. The ends were cut back, 4 bases at V and 5 bases at J, with 10 bases in the middle. The germline gives CDR1 SGHRS, CDR2 YFSETQ. The length of the CDR3 is 13 residues. This record comes from a study of cytomegalovirus exposure and HLA in healthy donors. In the PCR, 60 Vbeta and 13 Jbeta primers were used. Only in-frame clones appear in the TCRdb table, and some are missing; sequencing was by immunoSEQ multiplex PCR. The sample has about 140,000 clones. Sequenced material: PBMCs. The J gene is TRBJ2-1, the V gene TRBV5-1, with D perhaps matching TRBD1 (7 bases). This clonotype was sampled from a middle-aged man in good health and CMV-seronegative. The CDR3 nucleotides are TGCGCCAGCAGCCAGGGGGGTAACAATGAGCAGTTCTTC. It yields the protein CASSQGGNNEQFF.